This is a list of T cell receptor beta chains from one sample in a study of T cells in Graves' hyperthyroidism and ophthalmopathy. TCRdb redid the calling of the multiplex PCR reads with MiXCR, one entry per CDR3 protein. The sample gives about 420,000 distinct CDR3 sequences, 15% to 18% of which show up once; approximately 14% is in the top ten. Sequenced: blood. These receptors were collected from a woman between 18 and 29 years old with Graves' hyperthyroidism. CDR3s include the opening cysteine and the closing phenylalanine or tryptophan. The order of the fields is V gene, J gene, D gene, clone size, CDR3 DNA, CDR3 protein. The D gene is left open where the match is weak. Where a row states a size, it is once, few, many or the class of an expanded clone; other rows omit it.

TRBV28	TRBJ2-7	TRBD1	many	TGTGCCAGCAGTTTAACTGGGACAGGGGTGGGAGAGCAGTACTTC	CASSLTGTGVGEQYF
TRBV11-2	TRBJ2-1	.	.	TGTGCCAGCAGCTTAATTGGGGCGACCCTCAATGAGCAGTTCTTC	CASSLIGATLNEQFF
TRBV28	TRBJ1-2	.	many	TGTGCCAGCAGTCCACTAGGCCTACAGGGACGGCATGGCTACACCTTC	CASSPLGLQGRHGYTF
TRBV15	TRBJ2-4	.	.	TGTGCCACCAGCAAACCACGGGGAGTGGGGGTAGCCAAAAACATTCAGTACTTC	CATSKPRGVGVAKNIQYF
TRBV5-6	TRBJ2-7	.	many	TGTGCCAGCAGGGTGTCAGCCAGCATCTCCTACGAGCAGTACTTC	CASRVSASISYEQYF
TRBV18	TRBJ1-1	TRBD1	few	TGTGCCAGCTCACCACAGACAGGGCTCCCTGAAGCTTTCTTT	CASSPQTGLPEAFF
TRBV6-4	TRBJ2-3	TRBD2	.	TGTGCCAGCAGTGTCGGGACTATGAGCACAGATACGCAGTATTTT	CASSVGTMSTDTQYF
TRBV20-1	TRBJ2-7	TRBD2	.	TGCAGTGCTTGTAGCGGGGCCGAAAACTACGAGCAGTACTTC	CSACSGAENYEQYF
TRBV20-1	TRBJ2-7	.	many	TGCAGTGCTAGAGGTCTAACAACCTACGAGCAGTACTTC	CSARGLTTYEQYF
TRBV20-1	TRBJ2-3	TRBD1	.	TGCAGTGCTTCTTCAGGGGGTTTCGATACGCAGTATTTT	CSASSGGFDTQYF
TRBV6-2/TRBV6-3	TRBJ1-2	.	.	TGTGCCAGCAGTTACCGGGACCTTTATGGCTACACCTTC	CASSYRDLYGYTF
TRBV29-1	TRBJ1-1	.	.	TGCAGCGTTGAAGTTACACAGAACACTGAAGCTTTCTTT	CSVEVTQNTEAFF
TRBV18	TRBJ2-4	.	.	TGTGCCAGCTCACCACGGCAAAACATTCAGTACTTC	CASSPRQNIQYF
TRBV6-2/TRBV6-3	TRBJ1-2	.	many	TGTGCCAGCAGGACGCCGGGCAGAATGGGATATGGCTACACCTTC	CASRTPGRMGYGYTF
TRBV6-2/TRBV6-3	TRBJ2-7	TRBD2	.	TGTGCCAGCAGTTACTTAGCGGGAGGGAACTACGAGCAGTACTTC	CASSYLAGGNYEQYF
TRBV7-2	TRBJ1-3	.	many	TGTGCCAGCAGCTGGGACTCTGGAAACACCATATATTTT	CASSWDSGNTIYF
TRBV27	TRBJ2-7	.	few	TGTGCCAGCAGTTACTCGTTTTCGGGTGCCTACGAGCAGTACTTC	CASSYSFSGAYEQYF
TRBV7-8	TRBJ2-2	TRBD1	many	TGTGCCAGCAGCAGAACGGACAGGATGAACACCGGGGAGCTGTTTTTT	CASSRTDRMNTGELFF
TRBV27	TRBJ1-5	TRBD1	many	TGTGCCAGCAGTCAACAGGGGGGGAATCAGCCCCAGCATTTT	CASSQQGGNQPQHF
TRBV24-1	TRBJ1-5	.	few	TGTGCCACCAGTGATAGGACAGAGCAAAATCAGCCCCAGCATTTT	CATSDRTEQNQPQHF
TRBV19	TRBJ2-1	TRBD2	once	TGTGCCAGTAGTTCGGGGACTAGGGCATGGCCCAATGAGCAGTTCTTC	CASSSGTRAWPNEQFF
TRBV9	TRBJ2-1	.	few	TGTGCCAGCAGCCTAGGGTGGGACTACAATGAGCAGTTCTTC	CASSLGWDYNEQFF
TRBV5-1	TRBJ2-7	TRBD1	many	TGCGCCAGCAGCTTGGAGGGACAGGGGATGGAGAAGCAGTACTTC	CASSLEGQGMEKQYF
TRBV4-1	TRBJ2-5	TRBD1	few	TGCGCCAGCAGCCAGGGACAGACAGGGACCCAGTACTTC	CASSQGQTGTQYF
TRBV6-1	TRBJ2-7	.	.	TGTGCCAGCAGTATAACACAGTCCTACGAGCAGCACTTC	CASSITQSYEQHF
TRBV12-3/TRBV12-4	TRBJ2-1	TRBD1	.	TGTGCCAGCAGTTCCGGAGAGGGAGACAGGGGCCCCTACAATGAGCAGTTCTTC	CASSSGEGDRGPYNEQFF
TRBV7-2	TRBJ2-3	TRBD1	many	TGTGCCAGCAGCCGGGACAGGGGCTTAGATACGCAGTATTTT	CASSRDRGLDTQYF
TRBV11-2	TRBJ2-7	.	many	TGTGCCAGCAGCTTTGGGCCAGCGGAATACGAGCAGTACTTC	CASSFGPAEYEQYF
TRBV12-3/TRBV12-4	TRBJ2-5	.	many	TGTGCCAGCAGTTTATGGAACGGTTGGGACAAGGAGACCCAGTACTTC	CASSLWNGWDKETQYF
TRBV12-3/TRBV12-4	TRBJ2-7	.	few	TGTGCCAGCAAAGCGGACCCCTCCTCCTACGAGCAGTACTTC	CASKADPSSYEQYF
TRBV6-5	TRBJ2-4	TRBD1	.	TGTGCCAGCAGCTGGACCGGGACAGATAAAAACATTCAGTACTTC	CASSWTGTDKNIQYF
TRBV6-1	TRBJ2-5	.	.	TGTGCCACCCGCCGGACGGGTGGAAAGACCCAGTACTTC	CATRRTGGKTQYF
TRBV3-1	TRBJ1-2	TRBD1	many	TGTGCCAGCAGCCCACAGGGGGTCTATGGCTACACCTTC	CASSPQGVYGYTF
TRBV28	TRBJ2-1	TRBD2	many	TGTGCCAGCAACCTGCCAGGGACTAGCTCCTACAATGAGCAGTTCTTC	CASNLPGTSSYNEQFF
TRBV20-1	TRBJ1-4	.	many	TGCAGTGCTCCCATCGTTGAGGGAAATGAAAAACTGTTTTTT	CSAPIVEGNEKLFF
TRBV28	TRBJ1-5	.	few	TGTGCCAGCAGTGCGAACGTTCCCCAGCATTTT	CASSANVPQHF
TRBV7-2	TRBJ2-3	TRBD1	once	TGTGCCAGCAGCGCAAGACAGGGTGGACCCCCAGATACGCAGTATTTT	CASSARQGGPPDTQYF
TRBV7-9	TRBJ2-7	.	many	TGTGCCAGCAGCTTAAGCGAATACGAGCAGTACTTC	CASSLSEYEQYF
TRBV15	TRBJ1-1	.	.	TGTGCCACCAGCAGAGATCTGGCGGACACTGAAGCTTTCTTT	CATSRDLADTEAFF
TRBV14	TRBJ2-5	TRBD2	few	TGTGCCAGCAGCCAGAGGCGAGCGGGAGTAGGAGAGACCCAGTACTTC	CASSQRRAGVGETQYF
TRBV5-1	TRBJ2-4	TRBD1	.	TGCGCCAGCAGCTTGATACAGGGGGCAGGGGCCAAAAACATTCAGTACTTC	CASSLIQGAGAKNIQYF
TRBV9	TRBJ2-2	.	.	TGTGCCAGCAGCGTAGACGTGACCGGGGAGCTGTTTTTT	CASSVDVTGELFF
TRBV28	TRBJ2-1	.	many	TGTGCCAGCGTGGGCCACAATGAGCAGTTCTTC	CASVGHNEQFF
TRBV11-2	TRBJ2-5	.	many	TGTGCCAGCAGCTTCCAGGGTGGTGAGACCCAGTACTTC	CASSFQGGETQYF
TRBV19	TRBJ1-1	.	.	TGTGCCAGTACTAGGAGAACTGAAGCTTTCTTT	CASTRRTEAFF
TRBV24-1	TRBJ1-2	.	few	TGTGCCACCAGTGATAGGTCTAGCGGGACCTATGGCTACACCTTC	CATSDRSSGTYGYTF
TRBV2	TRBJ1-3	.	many	TGTGCCAGCAGAGTCACGGGAAGGGCTTTAAACACCATATATTTT	CASRVTGRALNTIYF
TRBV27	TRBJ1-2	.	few	TGTGCCAGCAGTTTATCGGAGGACCCTCGGGGCTACACCTTC	CASSLSEDPRGYTF
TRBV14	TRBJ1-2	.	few	TGTGCCAGCAGCCTAGCTGGTAGGATCGGCTATGGCTACACCTTC	CASSLAGRIGYGYTF
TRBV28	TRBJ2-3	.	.	TGTGCCAGCAGTTTGGAATTCGCCAGAGATACGCAGTATTTT	CASSLEFARDTQYF
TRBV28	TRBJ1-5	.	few	TGTGCCAGCAGTTTGCAGTCGGTAGGAAATCAGCCCCAGCATTTT	CASSLQSVGNQPQHF
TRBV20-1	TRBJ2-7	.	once	TGCAGTGCTAGATCTCCCCCGGGACCCACGGGGGAGCAGTACTTC	CSARSPPGPTGEQYF
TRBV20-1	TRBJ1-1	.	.	TGCAGTGCTAGTGGCGGGCGGAGAATGAACACTGAAGCTTTCTTT	CSASGGRRMNTEAFF